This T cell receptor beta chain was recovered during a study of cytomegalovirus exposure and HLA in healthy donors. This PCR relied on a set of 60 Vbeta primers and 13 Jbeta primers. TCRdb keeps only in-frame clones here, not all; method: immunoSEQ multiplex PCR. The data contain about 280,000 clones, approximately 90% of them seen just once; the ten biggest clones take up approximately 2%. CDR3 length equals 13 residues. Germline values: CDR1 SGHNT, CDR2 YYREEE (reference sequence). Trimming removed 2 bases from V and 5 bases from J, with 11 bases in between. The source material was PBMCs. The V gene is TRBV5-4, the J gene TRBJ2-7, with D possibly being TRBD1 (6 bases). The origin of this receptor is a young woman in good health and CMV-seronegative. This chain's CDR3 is CASSFGRGDEQYF. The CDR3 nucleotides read TGTGCCAGCAGCTTTGGCAGGGGAGACGAGCAGTACTTC.